The entry below describes one T cell receptor (beta chain). Its antigen is not identified. These data come from a study of memory CD4+ T cells and cytomegalovirus serostatus. Study conclusions and caveats: Each of approximately 70 CMV-associated TCRbeta sequences occurred in one to five individuals. The CMV-associated TCR signature appears largely within the CD4+ memory repertoire.

Profiled with immunoSEQ multiplex PCR; TCRdb holds only in-frame clones, not every one. In the table there are almost 45,000 clones, roughly 83% of which are singletons. Single viable CD3+CD4+CD8-CD45RO+ cells were sorted as the memory CD4+ T cells. CMV serostatus came from serum IgG against pp150, pp28, p38, p52. In germline, CDR1 is SGHTA, CDR2 FQGTGA. The length of the CDR3 is 16 residues. Trimming took 1 base from V and 0 from J, leaving 10 bases between them. The chain is built from TRBV7-3 and TRBJ2-1; D perhaps matches TRBD1 (6 bases). The sequence was collected from an adult in good health and CMV-seronegative. Sequenced: memory CD4+ T cells from blood. The CDR3 here is CASSLRGGNSYNEQFF. The CDR3 coding sequence is TGTGCCAGCAGCTTAAGAGGGGGAAACTCCTACAATGAGCAGTTCTTC. The full variable domain, with the rest looked up from reference TRBV7-3 and TRBJ2-1, is GAGVSQTPSNKVTEKGKYVELRCDPISGHTALYWYRQSLGQGPEFLIYFQGTGAADDSGLPNDRFFAVRPEGSVSTLKIQRTERGDSAVYLCASSLRGGNSYNEQFFGPGTRLTVL.